The present entry profiles one TCR beta chain with its context. Germline V CDR1 and CDR2: LGHNT, FRNRAP. Trimming took 2 bases from V and 5 from J; bases not matched to a gene: 17. The CDR3 is 19 amino acids. Measured with immunoSEQ multiplex PCR; TCRdb has only the in-frame clones, and not every one. Of roughly 390,000 clones listed, roughly 85% are singletons. These data come from a study of blood T cell repertoires in COVID-19. This clonotype originated in a woman between 18 and 30 years old with acute or convalescent COVID-19. The material sequenced was peripheral blood. The chain joins TRBV12-5 to TRBJ2-2, with 7 bases that match TRBD1. CDR3 sequence (DNA): TGTGCTAGTGGTTTGTGGTCCGGACAGGTGACTTCTTGGACCGGGGAGCTGTTTTTT. Protein product: CASGLWSGQVTSWTGELFF.